This TCR beta chain was sequenced for a study of cytomegalovirus exposure and HLA in healthy donors. Study observations and caveats: Within an earlier analysis, most TCR beta V segments proved productive either about 90% or about 30% of the time.

Germline V gene sequence: CDR1 SGDLS, CDR2 YYNGEE. J lost 3 bases, V lost 2 bases, and 1 base had no gene match. The CDR3 has 14 residues. Primers: 60 Vbeta forward and 13 Jbeta reverse. Using immunoSEQ multiplex PCR, the repertoire was profiled, and TCRdb retains in-frame clones only, with some absent. The table includes fewer than 250,000 clones, almost 80% detected once. About this clone: Its specificity is not known.

The source is a male donor in good health and CMV-seronegative. Sequenced input: PBMCs. The J gene is TRBJ2-7, the V gene TRBV9; 11 bases align to TRBD2. Here the CDR3 reads CASSVTSGSYEQYF. The CDR3, as DNA: TGTGCCAGCAGCGTCACTAGCGGGAGCTACGAGCAGTACTTC.